The 11 T cell receptor beta chains reported below all come from one sample, sequenced in a study of Tregs in tolerant kidney transplant recipients. Clones were sequenced by immunoSEQ multiplex PCR, and TCRdb holds only the in-frame ones, with some missing. Of around 61,000 clones in the sample, around 82% were seen once. Sequenced sample: CD4+ T cells from blood. The receptor set was obtained from a human donor in good health.

This clone was counted ten times or more. This rearrangement joins TRBV5-6 to TRBJ2-7; D is possibly TRBD1 (6 bases). Trimming took off 5 bases at V and 5 bases at J, with 23 bases between the two ends. The V gene's germline CDR1 is SGHDT and CDR2 YYEEEE. The CDR3 is 16 amino acids. The CDR3 is CASRSRGRGPRDEQYF. The CDR3 DNA is TGTGCCAGCAGATCCCGTGGCAGGGGCCCTCGGGACGAGCAGTACTTC.

The rearrangement links TRBV7-8 to TRBJ2-5; 12 nucleotides agree with TRBD2. The CDR3 is 18 residues long. CDR1 is SGHVS, CDR2 FQNEAQ, per germline. J lost 5 bases, V lost 2 bases, and 12 bases had no gene match. CDR3 sequence: CASSLRTSGIFRGETQYF. CDR3 nucleotides: TGTGCCAGCAGCTTAAGGACTAGCGGGATCTTCAGGGGGGAGACCCAGTACTTC.

The V gene is TRBV7-9, the J gene TRBJ1-5; 10 bases map to TRBD1. Germline-derived CDR1 and CDR2 are SEHNR and FQNEAQ (reference sequence). With 5 bases clipped from V and 7 bases from J, the junction kept 8 bases outside the gene matches. This CDR3 is 15 amino acids long. CDR3 sequence reads: CASSRTGTGEQPQHF. The CDR3 bases are TGTGCCAGCAGCCGAACCGGGACAGGGGAACAGCCCCAGCATTTT.

The chain recombines TRBV11-2 with TRBJ2-5; D may match TRBD1 or TRBD2 (5 bases each). V was cut by 4 bases and J by 0 bases, with 12 bases left in between. The CDR3 has 15 residues. The germline CDR1 and CDR2 sequences are SGHAT and FQNNGV. The CDR3 region has the DNA TGTGCCAGCAGCTCCGGGACGGAATACCAAGAGACCCAGTACTTC. It is translated as CASSSGTEYQETQYF.

The chain recombines TRBV27 with TRBJ2-2; 10 bases are a match to TRBD2. The CDR3 contains 17 residues. The V gene end was trimmed by 2 bases and the J gene end by 4 bases; junction bases not matched to a gene: 7. Germline-derived CDR1 and CDR2 are MNHEY and SMNVEV (reference sequence). In DNA, the CDR3 is TGTGCCAGCAGTTTACCCCCCCTAGCGGGAGTCACCGGGGAGCTGTTTTTT. Translating it yields CASSLPPLAGVTGELFF.

This clone has a single count. CDR3 DNA: TGTGCCAGCTCACCATTGGGACAGGGGAACGAGCAGTACTTC. Its protein is CASSPLGQGNEQYF. The genes are TRBV18 and TRBJ2-7; 10 nucleotides align to TRBD1. Losses at the gene ends were 2 bases for V and 5 bases for J; bases not matched to a gene: 3. The CDR3 has 14 residues. CDR1 is KGHSH, CDR2 LQKENI, per germline.

This chain connects TRBV19 to TRBJ1-1; D is perhaps TRBD1 (5 bases). V lost 7 bases to trimming and J lost 1 base, with 19 bases between them. The CDR3 runs to 16 residues. Germline CDR1 and CDR2: LNHDA and SQIVND (reference sequence). CDR3 DNA: TGTGCCAGTACCTGGGGGGGGACTGGGCAGAACACTGAAGCTTTCTTT. As protein: CASTWGGTGQNTEAFF.

This rearrangement joins TRBV6-6 to TRBJ2-1; D unclear. The V and J ends lost 2 bases and 6 bases respectively, with 11 bases between them. Germline CDR1 MNHNY, CDR2 SVGAGI (reference sequence). The CDR3 is 14 residues long. In DNA, the CDR3 is TGTGCCAGCAGTTACGACTCGCGGCTCAATGAGCAGTTCTTC. Its translation is CASSYDSRLNEQFF.

This clone was recorded only once. V is TRBV5-1 and J is TRBJ1-4; tentative D call: TRBD1 (6 bases). V lost 0 bases and J lost 4, with 10 bases in between. The CDR3 is 15 residues long. Per germline, CDR1 SGHRS and CDR2 YFSETQ. The CDR3 sequence: CASSLVGTNNEKLFF. CDR3 sequence (DNA): TGCGCCAGCAGCTTGGTTGGGACAAATAATGAAAAACTGTTTTTT.

In this sample, this clone turned up many times. The V call is TRBV6-6, the J call TRBJ1-4, with 7 nucleotides matching TRBD1. The length of the CDR3 is 13 residues. V gave up 5 bases and J gave up 8 bases; unmatched junction bases: 5. In germline, CDR1 is MNHNY, CDR2 SVGAGI (reference sequence). The CDR3 reads CASSPQGGEKLFF. The DNA of the CDR3 is TGTGCCAGCAGTCCCCAGGGGGGAGAAAAACTGTTTTTT.

V usage is TRBV11-2 and J usage is TRBJ2-1; 7 nucleotides match TRBD2. The CDR3 loop spans 16 amino acids. Germline CDR1 reads SGHAT; CDR2 reads FQNNGV. J gave up 7 bases and V 1 base, and 10 bases lay outside the gene matches. CDR3 amino acids: CASSLVGGRAWNEQFF. The CDR3 DNA is TGTGCCAGCAGCTTAGTTGGCGGGAGAGCCTGGAATGAGCAGTTCTTC. The whole variable domain, remainder taken from reference TRBV11-2 and TRBJ2-1, is EAGVAQSPRYKIIEKRQSVAFWCNPISGHATLYWYQQILGQGPKLLIQFQNNGVVDDSQLPKDRFSAERLKGVDSTLKIQPAKLEDSAVYLCASSLVGGRAWNEQFFGPGTRLTVL.